These 7 T cell receptor beta chains share one sample of origin, sequenced in a study of T cells in Graves' hyperthyroidism and ophthalmopathy. Amplified TCR beta CDR3 regions came from RNA transcripts. First-round RT-PCR of the TCR CDR3 relied on the HTBI primer set. TCRdb recomputed calls from the multiplex PCR reads with MiXCR, one row per CDR3 protein. The repertoire consists of hundreds of thousands of distinct CDR3 sequences, with less than 25% occurring once and the leading ten covering more than 30%. The material sequenced was blood. The receptors derive from a young man with Graves' ophthalmopathy.

This chain links TRBV7-9 with TRBJ1-1, with D perhaps TRBD1 (6 bases). CDR1 is SEHNR and CDR2 is FQNEAQ in the germline V gene (reference sequence). This CDR3 is 15 amino acids long. V was clipped by 1 base and J by 2 bases, with 11 bases between them. The CDR3 sequence is CASSLGTAANTEAFF. For the CDR3, the DNA is TGTGCCAGCAGCTTAGGGACAGCCGCTAACACTGAAGCTTTCTTT. Full variable domain (rest looked up from reference TRBV7-9 and TRBJ1-1): DTGVSQNPRHKITKRGQNVTFRCDPISEHNRLYWYRQTLGQGPEFLTYFQNEAQLEKSRLLSDRFSAERPKGSFSTLEIQRTEQGDSAMYLCASSLGTAANTEAFFGQGTRLTVV.

This clonotype was counted between two and nine times. The chain combines TRBV27 with TRBJ2-1, with a tentative D call TRBD2 (5 bases). Trimming left V 10 bases short and J 4 bases short, with 20 bases between. This CDR3 comprises 15 residues. Germline V lookup: CDR1 MNHEY, CDR2 SMNVEV (reference sequence). For the CDR3, the DNA is TGTGCCACCCGTCTAAGGGAGCCCCCTTACAATGAGCAGTTCTTC. Residues: CATRLREPPYNEQFF.

In DNA form, the CDR3 reads TGTGCCAGCAGCCAGGACAGCTACAATGAGCAGTACTTC. Encoded protein: CASSQDSYNEQYF. The gene calls are TRBV3-1 and TRBJ2-1; tentatively, D is TRBD1 (6 bases). Gene TRBJ2-7 matches the end of the DNA better, so the J call may be wrong. The germline V gene has CDR1 LGHDT and CDR2 YNNKEL (reference sequence). The CDR3 extends over 13 amino acids.

The rearrangement joins TRBV18 to TRBJ1-4; weak D call: TRBD1 (6 bases). The germline V gene has CDR1 KGHSH and CDR2 LQKENI. This CDR3 has 16 residues. Trimming removed 5 bases from V and 7 bases from J, with 20 bases in between. In DNA form, the CDR3 reads TGTGCCAGCTCAACGGCCGAGACAGGCATAAGTGAAAAACTGTTTTTT. Its translation is CASSTAETGISEKLFF.

This clonotype appeared many times. The chain combines TRBV3-1 with TRBJ2-5; 11 bases fit TRBD2. Germline values: CDR1 LGHDT, CDR2 YNNKEL (reference sequence). Germline trimming cut 1 base from V and 4 bases from J; bases unmatched to any gene: 2. The CDR3 has 15 residues. The CDR3 spells CASSQGSGRAETQYF. The CDR3 nucleotides read TGTGCCAGCAGCCAAGGTAGCGGGAGGGCAGAGACCCAGTACTTC.

This clonotype occurred many times. The chain combines TRBV12-3 or TRBV12-4 with TRBJ2-7; 10 nucleotides agree with TRBD2. The trim removed 6 bases at V and 4 bases at J, leaving 12 bases unmatched. This CDR3 has 16 residues. CDR3 amino acids: CASRSQAGGPGYEQYF. The CDR3, as DNA: TGTGCCAGCAGATCACAAGCGGGAGGGCCTGGATACGAGCAGTACTTC.

A few counts support this clonotype. V and J are TRBV5-1 and TRBJ2-7, with D perhaps TRBD2 (5 bases). Germline V CDR1 and CDR2: SGHRS, YFSETQ. This CDR3 contains 13 residues. V was trimmed by 5 bases and J by 5 bases, leaving 14 bases between them. Written as DNA, the CDR3 is TGCGCCAGCAGAGCCCCCGACGGGGACGAGCAGTACTTC. Protein: CASRAPDGDEQYF. Based on the CDR3 plus reference TRBV5-1 and TRBJ2-7, the full variable domain is KAGVTQTPRYLIKTRGQQVTLSCSPISGHRSVSWYQQTPGQGLQFLFEYFSETQRNKGNFPGRFSGRQFSNSRSEMNVSTLELGDSALYLCASRAPDGDEQYFGPGTRLTVT.